This T cell receptor beta chain was sequenced for a study of cytomegalovirus exposure and HLA in healthy donors. Whole-study results and caveats: Immune exposure was documented only through CMV serostatus. Among the sequence variants, a highly shared cluster was likely an artifact of sequencing.

Per germline, CDR1 LGHNA and CDR2 YSLEER. CDR3 length: 16 residues. V lost 0 bases and J 0 bases, leaving 9 bases between the germline ends. 60 Vbeta and 13 Jbeta primers were used in PCR. This table comes from immunoSEQ multiplex PCR, and its TCRdb copy is limited to in-frame clones, with some not included. This repertoire shows roughly 200,000 clones, about 80% found once; its top ten account for 3.4%. This clone was seen a handful of times. Its antigen is unidentified. Donors showed nominal health when sampled, although they likely had unrecorded immune exposures. Sequencing was carried out using PBMCs. This receptor was identified in a man between 35 and 55 years old in good health and CMV-seropositive. V gene TRBV4-3 combines with J gene TRBJ1-3; D is unresolved. CDR3 loop: CASSQDPGYSGNTIYF. In DNA form, the CDR3 reads TGCGCCAGCAGCCAAGATCCCGGGTACTCTGGAAACACCATATATTTT.